The T cell receptor (beta chain) under discussion was sequenced for a study of Tregs in tolerant kidney transplant recipients. About the research overall: CD4+CD25+CD127- cells came from approximately 3-day belatacept mixed lymphocyte reactions, some with roughly five-day graft donor restimulation. Antibodies separated recipient from donor cells. Study-level points and caveats: Expanding Tregs on activated donor B cells appeared to best identify donor-specific TCRbeta clones.

TCRdb keeps only in-frame clones here, not all; method: immunoSEQ multiplex PCR. The sample comprises under 45,000 clones, around 95% of which are singletons, and 0.37% rests with the top ten. Deletions cut 8 bases from V and 8 bases from J, with 6 bases between. Germline values: CDR1 MNHEY, CDR2 SVGAGI. The CDR3 is 9 amino acids. There are a few counts of this clone. Its antigen is undetermined. This clonotype originated in a human donor in good health. The sample taken for sequencing was Tregs from blood cultured with allogeneic cells. The chain couples TRBV6-5 to TRBJ1-2; no clear D gene. CDR3 in amino acids: CASGPGYTF. The DNA for the CDR3 is TGTGCCAGCGGTCCGGGCTACACCTTC.